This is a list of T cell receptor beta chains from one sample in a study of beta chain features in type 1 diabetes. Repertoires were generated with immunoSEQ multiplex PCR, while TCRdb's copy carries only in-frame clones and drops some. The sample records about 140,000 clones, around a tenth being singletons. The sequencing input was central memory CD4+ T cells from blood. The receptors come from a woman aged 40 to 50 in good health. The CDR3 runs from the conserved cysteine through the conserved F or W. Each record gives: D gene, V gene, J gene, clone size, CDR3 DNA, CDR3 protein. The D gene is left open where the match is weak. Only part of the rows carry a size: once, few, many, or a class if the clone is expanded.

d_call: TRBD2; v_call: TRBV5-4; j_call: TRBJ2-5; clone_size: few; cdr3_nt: TGTGCCAGCAGCCTGCCTAGCGGGGCCAGCCAAGGGACCCAGTACTTC; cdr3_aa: CASSLPSGASQGTQYF
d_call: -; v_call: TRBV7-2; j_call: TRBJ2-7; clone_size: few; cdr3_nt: TGTGCCAGCAGCATAAGGGGGTATAGCAACGAGCAGTACTTC; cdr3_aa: CASSIRGYSNEQYF
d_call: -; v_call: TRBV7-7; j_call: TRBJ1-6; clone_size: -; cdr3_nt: TGTGCCAGCAGCTACGACAGTAATAATTCACCCCTCCACTTT; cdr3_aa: CASSYDSNNSPLHF
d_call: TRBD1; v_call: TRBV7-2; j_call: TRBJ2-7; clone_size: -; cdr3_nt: TGTGCCACCGAGACAGGGTACGAGCAGTACTTC; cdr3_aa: CATETGYEQYF
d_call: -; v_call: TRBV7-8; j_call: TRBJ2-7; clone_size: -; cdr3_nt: TGTGCCAGCAGCTTCCTGACAGCGTCCTACGAGCAGTACTTC; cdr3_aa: CASSFLTASYEQYF
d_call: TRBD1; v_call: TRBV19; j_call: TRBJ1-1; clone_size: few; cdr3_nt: TGTGCCAGTAACCCGAAGACAGGGCCGAACACTGAAGCTTTCTTT; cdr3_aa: CASNPKTGPNTEAFF
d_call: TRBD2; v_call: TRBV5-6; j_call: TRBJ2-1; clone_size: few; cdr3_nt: TGTGCCAGCAGCCCGGGGGGGAATGAGCAGTTCTTC; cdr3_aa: CASSPGGNEQFF
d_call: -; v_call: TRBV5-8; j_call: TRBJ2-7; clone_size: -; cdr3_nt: TGTGCCAGCAGCTTAATCCGAATTTTAAGCGCCGAGCAGTACTTC; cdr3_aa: CASSLIRILSAEQYF
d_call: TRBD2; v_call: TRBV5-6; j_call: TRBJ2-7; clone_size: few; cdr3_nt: TGTGCCAGCAGCTTTTCCACTAGCGGGGGGTTGATCTTCCGCGAGCAGTACTTC; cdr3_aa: CASSFSTSGGLIFREQYF
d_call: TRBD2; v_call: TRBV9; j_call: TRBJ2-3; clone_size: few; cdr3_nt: TGTGCCAGCAGCGTAGCGGGGGGGGCAGATACGCAGTATTTT; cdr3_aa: CASSVAGGADTQYF
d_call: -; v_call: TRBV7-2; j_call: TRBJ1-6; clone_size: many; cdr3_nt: TGTGCCAGCAGCCAATACGCCGGGAGGAATTCACCCCTCCACTTT; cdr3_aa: CASSQYAGRNSPLHF
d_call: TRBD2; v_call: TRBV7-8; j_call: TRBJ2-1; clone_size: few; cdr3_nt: TGTGCCAGCAGCGGAAAAGGGACTAGCGGGTCTCGTGAGCAGTTCTTC; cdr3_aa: CASSGKGTSGSREQFF
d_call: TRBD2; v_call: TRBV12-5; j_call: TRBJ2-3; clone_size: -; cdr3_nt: TGTGCTAGTGGTTCCGGACTAGCGTCCGCAGATACGCAGTATTTT; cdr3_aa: CASGSGLASADTQYF
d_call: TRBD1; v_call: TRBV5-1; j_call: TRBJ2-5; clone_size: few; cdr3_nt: TGCGCCAGCAGCTTGGCCGGGACAGGAGAAGAGACCCAGTACTTC; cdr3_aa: CASSLAGTGEETQYF
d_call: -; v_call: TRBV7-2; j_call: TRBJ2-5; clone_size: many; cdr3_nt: TGTGCCAGCAGCCGCACGGCCCAGGGCCGGGAGACCCAGTACTTC; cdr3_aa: CASSRTAQGRETQYF
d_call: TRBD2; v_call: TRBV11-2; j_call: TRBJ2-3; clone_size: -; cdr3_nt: TGTGCCAGCAGTATCCGACCGGTTAGCGGGGGGGCAGATACGCAGTATTTT; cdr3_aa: CASSIRPVSGGADTQYF